This T cell receptor (beta chain) was documented in a study of blood T cell repertoires in COVID-19. About the research overall: From the United States, Italy and Spain came samples of acute and convalescent COVID-19. PBMCs, B-cell-depleted T cells, or T cells were the source of the cDNA or gDNA that made up the material.

This CDR3 has 14 residues. V lost 3 bases and J lost 3, with 10 bases in between. Per germline, CDR1 SEHNR and CDR2 FQNEAQ (reference sequence). The sample holds a few counts of this clone. How the authors handled the data: From reference gene primer amplification, estimates of nucleated cell counts were derived. Sequenced by immunoSEQ multiplex PCR; TCRdb stores in-frame clones only, minus some. V and J calls and clone size follow that table, whereas D and trimming were derived from the DNA. Among about 150,000 clones listed, approximately 88% were seen once. The sequence derives from a man aged 55 to 70 with acute or convalescent COVID-19. The sequenced sample consisted of peripheral blood. This rearrangement joins TRBV7-9 to TRBJ2-3, with D possibly TRBD2 on 6 matching bases. CDR3: CASSLAGLTDTQYF. The CDR3 nucleotides read TGTGCCAGCAGCTTGGCGGGGCTAACAGATACGCAGTATTTT.